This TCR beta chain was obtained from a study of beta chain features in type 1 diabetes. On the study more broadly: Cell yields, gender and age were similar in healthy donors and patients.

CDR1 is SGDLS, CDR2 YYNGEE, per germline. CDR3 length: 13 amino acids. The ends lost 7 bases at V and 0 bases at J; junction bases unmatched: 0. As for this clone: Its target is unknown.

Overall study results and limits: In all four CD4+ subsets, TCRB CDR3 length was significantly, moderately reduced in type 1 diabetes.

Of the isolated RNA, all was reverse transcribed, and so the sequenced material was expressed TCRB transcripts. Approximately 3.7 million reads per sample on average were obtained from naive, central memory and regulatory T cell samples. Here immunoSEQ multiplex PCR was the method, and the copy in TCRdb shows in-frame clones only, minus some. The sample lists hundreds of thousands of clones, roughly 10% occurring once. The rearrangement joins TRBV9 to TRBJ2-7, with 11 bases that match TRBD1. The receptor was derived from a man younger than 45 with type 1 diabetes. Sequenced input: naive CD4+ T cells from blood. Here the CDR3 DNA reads TGTGCCAGCGGACAGGGGGCCTCCTACGAGCAGTACTTC. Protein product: CASGQGASYEQYF.